A single sample is the source of the 22 T cell receptor beta chains below, sequenced in a study of cytomegalovirus exposure and HLA in healthy donors. Generated by immunoSEQ multiplex PCR, the TCRdb table keeps only in-frame clones and is missing some. This sample carries some 56,000 clones, around 90% of them seen once, and the ten largest clones take 0.9% to 1.4%. The sequencing input was PBMCs. The source of these receptors is a man aged 18 to 30 in good health and CMV-seronegative.

This chain joins TRBV18 and TRBJ2-3; TRBD1 aligns across 7 bases. This CDR3 is 17 amino acids long. Germline V gives CDR1 KGHSH, CDR2 LQKENI. V shed 1 base, J shed 7 bases, and the junction held 14 bases outside the gene matches. Here the CDR3 reads CASSPRQGQPKGNTQYF. CDR3 coding DNA: TGTGCCAGCTCACCACGCCAGGGACAGCCTAAAGGGAATACGCAGTATTTT. The variable domain in full, completed from reference TRBV18 and TRBJ2-3, reads NAGVMQNPRHLVRRRGQEARLRCSPMKGHSHVYWYRQLPEEGLKFMVYLQKENIIDESGMPKERFSAEFPKEGPSILRIQQVVRGDSAAYFCASSPRQGQPKGNTQYFGPGTRLTVL.

The chain has TRBV19 and TRBJ2-7, with D possibly matching TRBD2 (6 bases). V lost 3 bases and J 7 bases, leaving 16 bases between the germline ends. The CDR3 contains 14 residues. Germline values: CDR1 LNHDA, CDR2 SQIVND (reference sequence). CDR3 protein: CASSMSPGTGEQYF. Here the CDR3 DNA reads TGTGCCAGTAGTATGAGTCCGGGGACTGGGGAGCAGTACTTC.

This clone appeared a single time. This chain uses TRBV6-5 with TRBJ2-3; the D gene is possibly TRBD2 (5 bases). Germline V gives CDR1 MNHEY, CDR2 SVGAGI. The CDR3 has 14 residues. V lost 1 base, J lost 3 bases, and 8 bases lay in between. In DNA, the CDR3 is TGTGCCAGCAGTTACTATGGCGGGACAGATACGCAGTATTTT. Translating it yields CASSYYGGTDTQYF.

The V and J genes are TRBV9 and TRBJ1-3; a possible D gene is TRBD1 (5 bases). The CDR3 runs 16 residues. V lost 3 bases, J lost 0 bases, and 13 bases lay in between. CDR1 and CDR2 (germline): SGDLS, YYNGEE. As DNA, the CDR3 is TGTGCCAGCAGCGGCGTGGGGGGATCCTCTGGAAACACCATATATTTT. It yields the protein CASSGVGGSSGNTIYF.

This chain uses TRBV7-4 with TRBJ1-3; 8 positions match TRBD1. The CDR3 extends over 17 amino acids. The V gene end was trimmed by 1 base and the J gene end by 7 bases; junction bases not matched to a gene: 12. Germline loops: CDR1 SGHVT, CDR2 SQSDAQ. The CDR3 protein is CASSLGLFGQGRNTIYF. The DNA for the CDR3 is TGTGCCAGCAGCTTAGGCCTATTCGGACAGGGAAGGAACACCATATATTTT. Together with reference TRBV7-4 and TRBJ1-3, the CDR3 gives the full variable domain: GAGVSQSPRYKVAKRGRDVALRCDSISGHVTLYWYRQTLGQGSEVLTYSQSDAQRDKSGRPSGRFSAERPERSVSTLKIQRTEQGDSAVYLCASSLGLFGQGRNTIYFGEGSWLTVV.

In nucleotides, the CDR3 is TGTGCCAGCAGAACGCAGGGTGACGGGGGTCAGCCCCAGCATTTT. Encoded protein: CASRTQGDGGQPQHF. This chain links TRBV2 with TRBJ1-5, with D possibly being TRBD1 (5 bases). The ends were cut back, 6 bases at V and 6 bases at J, with 18 bases in the middle. In germline, CDR1 is SNHLY, CDR2 FYNNEI. The CDR3 consists of 15 residues.

The CDR3 sequence: CASSQDHELDQPQHF. CDR3 nucleotides: TGCGCCAGCAGCCAAGACCACGAGTTGGATCAGCCCCAGCATTTT. V is TRBV4-3 and J is TRBJ1-5; D gene uncertain. V shed 0 bases and J shed 5 bases, with 11 bases lying between them. The CDR3 is 15 amino acids. Germline V gene data show CDR1 as LGHNA and CDR2 as YSLEER.

The V gene is TRBV4-3, the J gene TRBJ2-1, with D perhaps matching TRBD2 (5 bases). Germline V gene data show CDR1 as LGHNA and CDR2 as YSLEER. The V end lost 0 bases, the J end lost 12 bases, and 12 bases lay between the germline ends. CDR3 length equals 13 residues. Written as DNA, the CDR3 is TGCGCCAGCAGCCAAGACGAACTAGTTCGGCAGTTCTTC. As protein: CASSQDELVRQFF.

The chain has TRBV9 and TRBJ2-7; 9 bases fit TRBD1. The V segment lost 3 bases and the J segment 0 bases; nucleotides outside the gene matches: 4. The CDR3 spans 15 residues. Germline lookup yields CDR1 SGDLS and CDR2 YYNGEE. Here the CDR3 reads CASSEGTGSSYEQYF. The DNA of the CDR3 is TGTGCCAGCAGCGAGGGGACAGGGAGCTCCTACGAGCAGTACTTC.

The DNA of the CDR3 is TGTGCCAGTAGTCTGTCCGGGACAGGCACGTTCTACGAGCAGTACTTC. Translated, it gives CASSLSGTGTFYEQYF. The chain has TRBV19 and TRBJ2-7; 8 bases map to TRBD1. V lost 5 bases and J lost 3; bases outside the gene matches: 12. The CDR3 spans 16 residues. Germline CDR1 LNHDA, CDR2 SQIVND (reference sequence).

The chain employs TRBV11-3 and TRBJ2-1; 7 bases are a match to TRBD2. V lost 5 bases to trimming and J lost 0 bases; unmatched junction nucleotides: 1. The CDR3 is made up of 14 amino acids. Germline V CDR1 and CDR2: SGHNT, YENEEA. The CDR3: CASSAGDSYNEQFF. CDR3 bases: TGTGCCAGCAGCGCGGGGGACTCCTACAATGAGCAGTTCTTC.

V and J are TRBV7-4 and TRBJ2-7; TRBD2 matches at 13 bases. V shed 5 bases and J 5 bases; nucleotides not matched to a gene: 6. CDR1 SGHVT and CDR2 SQSDAQ come from the germline V gene. The CDR3 spans 15 residues. For the CDR3, the DNA is TGTGCCAGCAGCCTCGGGACTAGCGGGATGAACGAGCAGTACTTC. Translation gives CASSLGTSGMNEQYF. Variable domain in full (rest from reference TRBV7-4 and TRBJ2-7): GAGVSQSPRYKVAKRGRDVALRCDSISGHVTLYWYRQTLGQGSEVLTYSQSDAQRDKSGRPSGRFSAERPERSVSTLKIQRTEQGDSAVYLCASSLGTSGMNEQYFGPGTRLTVT.

V usage is TRBV2 and J usage is TRBJ2-3; D uncertain. Per the germline V gene, CDR1 is SNHLY and CDR2 is FYNNEI. The CDR3 consists of 15 residues. Trimming pared 2 bases from V and 4 bases from J, leaving 13 bases between. CDR3: CASSENVLLADTQYF. CDR3 DNA sequence: TGTGCCAGCAGTGAAAACGTCCTTCTAGCAGATACGCAGTATTTT.

The chain combines TRBV6-5 with TRBJ2-3, with D maybe TRBD2 (5 bases). Trimming took off 7 bases at V and 6 bases at J, with 14 bases between the two ends. Germline V gene data show CDR1 as MNHEY and CDR2 as SVGAGI. The CDR3 spans 13 residues. This chain's CDR3 is CASTRGYGDTQYF. Written as DNA, the CDR3 is TGTGCCAGCACCCGAGGGTATGGGGATACGCAGTATTTT.

The chain employs TRBV19 and TRBJ2-2; D possibly corresponds to TRBD2 (5 bases). V was cut by 9 bases and J by 0 bases, with 8 bases left in between. The CDR3 is made up of 13 amino acids. Germline V lookup: CDR1 LNHDA, CDR2 SQIVND (reference sequence). CDR3 in amino acids: CASLEANTGELFF. Written as DNA, the CDR3 is TGTGCCAGCCTGGAGGCGAACACCGGGGAGCTGTTTTTT.

This chain joins TRBV11-1 and TRBJ2-7, with TRBD1 as a possible D gene (6 bases). CDR1 SGHAT and CDR2 FQDESV come from the germline V gene (reference sequence). The CDR3 covers 13 residues. V lost 1 base and J 4 bases, leaving 8 bases between the germline ends. Here the CDR3 reads CASSLDRAYEQYF. The CDR3 DNA reads as TGTGCCAGCAGCTTAGACAGGGCATACGAGCAGTACTTC.

The rearrangement links TRBV14 to TRBJ2-7; 7 nucleotides align to TRBD1. This CDR3 has 13 residues. V was clipped by 2 bases and J by 3 bases; unmatched bases: 1. Germline CDR1 and CDR2: SGHDN and FVKESK. The CDR3 loop is CASSQYRGYEQYF. CDR3 DNA sequence: TGTGCCAGCAGCCAATACAGGGGCTACGAGCAGTACTTC.

This chain uses TRBV10-3 with TRBJ2-7; 14 bases align to TRBD2. Germline CDR1 reads ENHRY; CDR2 reads SYGVKD. The ends lost 6 bases at V and 4 bases at J; junction bases unmatched: 8. This CDR3 region has 16 residues. CDR3 coding DNA: TGTGCCATCAGGCGTACCGGGACTAGCGGGAGATACGAGCAGTACTTC. Translated, it gives CAIRRTGTSGRYEQYF.

The rearrangement uses TRBV9 and TRBJ1-1; 9 bases line up with TRBD1. Trimming at V came to 3 bases and at J to 7 bases, leaving 1 base not matched to a gene. Germline V gives CDR1 SGDLS, CDR2 YYNGEE. The CDR3 extends over 12 amino acids. Written as DNA, the CDR3 is TGTGCCAGCAGCGCGGACAGGGGTGAAGCTTTCTTT. Encoded protein: CASSADRGEAFF. The variable domain in full, completed from reference TRBV9 and TRBJ1-1, reads DSGVTQTPKHLITATGQRVTLRCSPRSGDLSVYWYQQSLDQGLQFLIQYYNGEERAKGNILERFSAQQFPDLHSELNLSSLELGDSALYFCASSADRGEAFFGQGTRLTVV.

Here the CDR3 DNA reads TGTGCCAGTAGTATAGAGACAGGGGGCGCGGTCACTGAAGCTTTCTTT. This encodes CASSIETGGAVTEAFF. The V call is TRBV19, the J call TRBJ1-1; TRBD1 agrees at 10 bases. Germline trimming cut 0 bases from V and 4 bases from J; bases unmatched to any gene: 5. The length of the CDR3 is 16 residues. Germline CDR1 reads LNHDA; CDR2 reads SQIVND (reference sequence).

Only one count was recorded for this clone. The genes are TRBV4-3 and TRBJ2-7; unclear D gene. V lost 1 base and J 3 bases, leaving 13 bases between the germline ends. The CDR3 length is 15 residues. The germline V gene encodes CDR1 LGHNA and CDR2 YSLEER. The CDR3 region is CASSQAPPGVYEQYF. The CDR3 nucleotides read TGCGCCAGCAGCCAAGCCCCCCCCGGAGTCTACGAGCAGTACTTC.

The chain is built from TRBV4-3 and TRBJ1-5; weak D call: TRBD1 (6 bases). V lost 0 bases, J lost 2 bases, and 8 bases lay in between. This CDR3 comprises 15 residues. Germline V gene data show CDR1 as LGHNA and CDR2 as YSLEER. CDR3 residues: CASSQEEGGNQPQHF. CDR3 DNA: TGCGCCAGCAGCCAAGAAGAGGGGGGCAATCAGCCCCAGCATTTT.